Detailed here is one T cell receptor beta chain. Its antigen is still unknown. TCRdb reprocessed the reads with MiXCR, giving one entry per CDR3 protein. This sample has fewer than 350,000 distinct CDR3 sequences, with 25% to 30% found just once. This sample was included in a study of T cell repertoires in cytomegalovirus infection. Across the whole study: CMV epitopes in the study were HLA-C-restricted (recently identified) and HLA-B-restricted (well studied). Matching HLA type and CMV infection were both indicated by public TCR beta signatures. Study outcomes and limitations: Summed frequency of shared TCR beta families picked out CMV carriers who also had the relevant HLA. The response measured ex vivo was dominated by TCR beta clonotypes (HLA-C-restricted and CMV-specific).

The ends lost 3 bases at V and 7 bases at J; junction bases unmatched: 6. This CDR3 is 15 amino acids long. Germline lookup yields CDR1 SEHNR and CDR2 FQNEAQ (reference sequence). The source material was cultured PBMCs, sampled from culture after CMV antigen stimulation. The TCR was taken from a human donor in good health (CMV status not recorded). Some clones in this sample may be carry-over from other donors' samples. The chain recombines TRBV7-9 with TRBJ1-6; the match to TRBD1 covers 7 bases. CDR3 nucleotides: TGTGCCAGCAGCTTGTACAGGGGAGGCAATTCACCCCTCCACTTT. Protein sequence: CASSLYRGGNSPLHF.